These 7 T cell receptor beta chains originate from one sample sequenced in a study of cytomegalovirus exposure and HLA in healthy donors. The repertoire was sequenced with immunoSEQ multiplex PCR; TCRdb's copy has only in-frame clones and lacks some. The sample has 100,000 to 150,000 clones; more than 70% are singletons. The sample was PBMCs. Source of these receptors: a man in his late teens or twenties in good health and CMV-seronegative.

In this sample, this clone turned up a few times. The gene calls are TRBV27 and TRBJ1-2; D gene ambiguous. The CDR3 is 12 amino acids. Trimming pared 5 bases from V and 3 bases from J, leaving 7 bases between. The germline CDR1 and CDR2 sequences are MNHEY and SMNVEV (reference sequence). As DNA, the CDR3 is TGTGCCAGCAGTGGGCCCGACTATGGCTACACCTTC. This gives the protein CASSGPDYGYTF.

Here the CDR3 reads CASSSGAGVNEQFF. The DNA of the CDR3 is TGCGCCAGCAGCTCGGGAGCGGGGGTAAATGAGCAGTTCTTC. V gene TRBV5-1 combines with J gene TRBJ2-1; 8 nucleotides line up with TRBD2. J lost 7 bases, V lost 3 bases, and 6 bases had no gene match. Per the germline V gene, CDR1 is SGHRS and CDR2 is YFSETQ. The CDR3 spans 14 residues.

The rearrangement joins TRBV4-2 to TRBJ2-7; D might be TRBD1 (6 bases). V was clipped by 1 base and J by 3 bases, with 13 bases between them. The CDR3 is made up of 15 amino acids. Germline V gene data show CDR1 as LGHNA and CDR2 as YNFKEQ. Here the CDR3 reads CASSQAPTGYYEQYF. The CDR3 bases are TGTGCCAGCAGCCAAGCCCCCACAGGGTACTACGAGCAGTACTTC.

V is TRBV5-1 and J is TRBJ2-1, with TRBD2 identical over 7 bases. The CDR3 has 16 amino acids. V gave up 3 bases and J gave up 7 bases; unmatched junction bases: 13. The germline CDR1 and CDR2 sequences are SGHRS and YFSETQ. This CDR3 reads CASSSPPSGLGNEQFF. Written as DNA, the CDR3 is TGCGCCAGCAGCTCCCCCCCTAGCGGCCTCGGGAATGAGCAGTTCTTC.

DNA for the CDR3: TGTGCCTGGAGTGCAGGGTATGAGCAGTTCTTC. Amino acid sequence: CAWSAGYEQFF. The gene calls are TRBV30 and TRBJ2-1; possible D gene TRBD1, 5 bases. Between the trimmed V and J ends, which lost 1 base and 8 bases, there was a span of 6 bases. This CDR3 comprises 11 residues. Germline assignment: CDR1 GTSNPN and CDR2 SVGIG (reference sequence).

This rearrangement joins TRBV7-9 to TRBJ2-1; TRBD2 agrees at 10 bases. CDR1 and CDR2 from the germline V gene are SEHNR and FQNEAQ (reference sequence). Trimming removed 6 bases from V and 9 bases from J; junction bases left unmatched: 14. The CDR3 runs 16 residues. CDR3 DNA: TGTGCCAGCAGACTAATGCCGCTAGCGGGAGAGGCTGAGCAGTTCTTC. This gives the protein CASRLMPLAGEAEQFF. The variable domain in full, with the rest retrieved from reference TRBV7-9 and TRBJ2-1, is DTGVSQNPRHKITKRGQNVTFRCDPISEHNRLYWYRQTLGQGPEFLTYFQNEAQLEKSRLLSDRFSAERPKGSFSTLEIQRTEQGDSAMYLCASRLMPLAGEAEQFFGPGTRLTVL.

This clone has only one observation. The chain joins TRBV5-1 to TRBJ2-7; tentatively, D is TRBD1 (6 bases). V dropped 1 base and J dropped 5 bases, with 16 bases sitting between them. The CDR3 totals 15 residues. Germline CDR1 SGHRS, CDR2 YFSETQ. The CDR3 nucleotides read TGCGCCAGCAGCTTGTCCGCAGGGGAAATGAACGAGCAGTACTTC. Protein: CASSLSAGEMNEQYF.